A single T cell receptor beta chain is shown here with its context. The sample belongs to a study of T-cell memory formation after mild COVID-19. V was clipped by 5 bases and J by 6 bases; unmatched bases: 7. There are 13 residues in the CDR3. Germline lookup yields CDR1 MDHEN and CDR2 SYDVKM. MiXCR, run by TCRdb on the 5' RACE reads, gives a single entry per CDR3 protein. The sample includes 300,000 to 350,000 distinct CDR3 sequences, 10% to 15% of them seen just once. The chain carries TRBV28 and TRBJ2-7; 7 nucleotides agree with TRBD1. The origin of this receptor is a man aged 18 to 30 who had mild COVID-19 (a few samples of this study predate the infection). Cell type and time point are not known. The sample was PBMCs or a T cell subset sorted from them (not recorded which). The CDR3 sequence: CASSRDRLGEQYV. The CDR3 nucleotides are TGTGCCAGCAGTCGGGACAGACTCGGCGAGCAGTACGTC.